This entry is about one T cell receptor beta chain. Possible read error: a much larger clone is one base away. The data derive from a study of blood T cells in healthy people across ages. This CDR3 contains 16 residues. Germline CDR1 and CDR2: LGHNA and YNFKEQ. Sample-barcoded 5' priming and a J-beta primer mix drove a second PCR of roughly 6 to 12 cycles. Per sample, CDR3-containing paired-end reads numbered at least 2.5 million. TCRdb recomputed calls from the 5' RACE reads with MiXCR, one row per CDR3 protein. Here the sample spans around 650,000 distinct CDR3 sequences, roughly 43% being singletons.

The specimen was blood. The source is a man older than 75 in good health. The rearrangement links TRBV4-2 to TRBJ2-5; TRBD2 aligns across 7 bases. The J call may be in error: the DNA end matches TRBJ2-1 better. CDR3 protein: CASSQDRASGQETQFF. In DNA form, the CDR3 reads TGTGCCAGCAGCCAAGATAGAGCTAGCGGACAAGAGACCCAGTTCTTC.